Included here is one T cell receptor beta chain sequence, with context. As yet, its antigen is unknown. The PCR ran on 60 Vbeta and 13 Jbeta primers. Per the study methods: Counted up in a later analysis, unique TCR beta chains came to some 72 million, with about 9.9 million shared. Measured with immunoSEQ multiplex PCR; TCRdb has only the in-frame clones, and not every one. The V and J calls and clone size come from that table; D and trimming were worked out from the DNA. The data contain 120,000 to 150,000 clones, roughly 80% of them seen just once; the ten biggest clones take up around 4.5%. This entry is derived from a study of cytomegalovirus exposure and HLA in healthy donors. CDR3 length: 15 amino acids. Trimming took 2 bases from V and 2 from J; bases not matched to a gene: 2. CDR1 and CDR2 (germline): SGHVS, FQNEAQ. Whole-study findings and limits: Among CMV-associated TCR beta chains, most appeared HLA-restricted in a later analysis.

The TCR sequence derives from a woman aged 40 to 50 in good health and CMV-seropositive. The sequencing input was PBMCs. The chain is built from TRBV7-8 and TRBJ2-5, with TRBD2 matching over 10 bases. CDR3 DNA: TGTGCCAGCAGCTTAAGAGCGGGAGGGCAAGAGACCCAGTACTTC. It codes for CASSLRAGGQETQYF. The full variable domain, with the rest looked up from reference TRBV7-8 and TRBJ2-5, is GAGVSQSPRYKVAKRGQDVALRCDPISGHVSLFWYQQALGQGPEFLTYFQNEAQLDKSGLPSDRFFAERPEGSVSTLKIQRTQQEDSAVYLCASSLRAGGQETQYFGPGTRLLVL.